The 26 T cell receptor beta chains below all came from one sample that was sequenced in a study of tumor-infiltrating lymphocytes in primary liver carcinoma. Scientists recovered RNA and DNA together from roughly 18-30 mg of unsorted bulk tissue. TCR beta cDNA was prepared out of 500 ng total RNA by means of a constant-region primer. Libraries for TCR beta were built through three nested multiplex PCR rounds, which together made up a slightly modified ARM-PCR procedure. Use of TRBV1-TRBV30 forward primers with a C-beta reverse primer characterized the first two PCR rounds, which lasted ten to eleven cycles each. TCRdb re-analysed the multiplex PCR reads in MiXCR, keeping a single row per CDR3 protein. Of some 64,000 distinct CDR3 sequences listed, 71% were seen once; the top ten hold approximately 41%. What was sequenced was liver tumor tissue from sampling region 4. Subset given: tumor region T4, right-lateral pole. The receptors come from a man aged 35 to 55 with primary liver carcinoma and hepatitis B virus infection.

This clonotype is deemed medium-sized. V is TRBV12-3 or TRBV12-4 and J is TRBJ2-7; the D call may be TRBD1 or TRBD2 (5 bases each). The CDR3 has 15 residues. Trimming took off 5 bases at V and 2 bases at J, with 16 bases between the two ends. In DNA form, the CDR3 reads TGTGCCAGCAGTCGAGGGACGGGCTCGACCTACGAGCAGTACTTC. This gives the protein CASSRGTGSTYEQYF.

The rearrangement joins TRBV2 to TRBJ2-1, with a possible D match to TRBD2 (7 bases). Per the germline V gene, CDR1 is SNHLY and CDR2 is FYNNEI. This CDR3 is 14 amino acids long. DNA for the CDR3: TGTGCTTCACCGGGGGGCGGGTCCTACAATGAGCAGTTCTTC. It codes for CASPGGGSYNEQFF.

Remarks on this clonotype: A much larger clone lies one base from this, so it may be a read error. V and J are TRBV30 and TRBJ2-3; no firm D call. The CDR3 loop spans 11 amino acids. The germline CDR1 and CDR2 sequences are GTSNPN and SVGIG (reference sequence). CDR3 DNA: TGTGCCTGGAGGGGCACAGATGCGCAGTATTTT. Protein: CAWRGTDAQYF.

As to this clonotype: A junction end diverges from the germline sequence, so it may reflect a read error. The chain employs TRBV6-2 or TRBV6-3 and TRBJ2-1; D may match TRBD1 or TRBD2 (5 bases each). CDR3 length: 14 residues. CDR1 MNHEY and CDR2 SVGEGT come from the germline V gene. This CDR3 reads CACSWGNRSVDQFF. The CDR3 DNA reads TGTGCCTGCAGTTGGGGGAATCGGTCGGTTGATCAGTTCTTC.

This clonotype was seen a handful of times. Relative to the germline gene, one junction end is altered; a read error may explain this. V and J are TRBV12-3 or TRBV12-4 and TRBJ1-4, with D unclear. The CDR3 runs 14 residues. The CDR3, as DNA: TGCGCCAGCAGTTTATCTGCAACTAATGGAAAACTGTTTTTT. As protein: CASSLSATNGKLFF.

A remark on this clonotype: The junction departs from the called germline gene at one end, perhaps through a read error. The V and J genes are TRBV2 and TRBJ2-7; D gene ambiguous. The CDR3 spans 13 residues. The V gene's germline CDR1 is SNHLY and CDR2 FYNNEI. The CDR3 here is CAGSDGTSYELYF. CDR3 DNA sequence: TGTGCCGGCAGTGATGGTACCTCCTACGAGCTGTACTTC.

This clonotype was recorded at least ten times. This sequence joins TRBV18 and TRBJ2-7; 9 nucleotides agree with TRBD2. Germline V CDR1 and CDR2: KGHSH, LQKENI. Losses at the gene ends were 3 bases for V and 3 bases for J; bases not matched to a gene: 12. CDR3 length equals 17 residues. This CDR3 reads CASSPPGSGRSGYEQYF. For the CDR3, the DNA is TGTGCCAGCTCACCGCCCGGGAGCGGGAGGTCAGGCTACGAGCAGTACTTC.

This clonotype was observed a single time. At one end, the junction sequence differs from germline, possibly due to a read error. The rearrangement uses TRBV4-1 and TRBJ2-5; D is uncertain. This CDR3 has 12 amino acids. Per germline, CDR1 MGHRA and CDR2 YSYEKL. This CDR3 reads CDSSHDSPTQYF. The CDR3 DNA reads TGCGACAGCAGCCATGATTCCCCGACCCAGTACTTC.

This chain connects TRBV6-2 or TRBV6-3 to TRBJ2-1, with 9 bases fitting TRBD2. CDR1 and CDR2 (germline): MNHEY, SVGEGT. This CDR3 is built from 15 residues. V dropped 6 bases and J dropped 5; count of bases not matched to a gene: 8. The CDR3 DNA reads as TGTGCCAGCAGCCCTGGGACTAGCTTCCACAATGAGCAGTTCTTC. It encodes CASSPGTSFHNEQFF.

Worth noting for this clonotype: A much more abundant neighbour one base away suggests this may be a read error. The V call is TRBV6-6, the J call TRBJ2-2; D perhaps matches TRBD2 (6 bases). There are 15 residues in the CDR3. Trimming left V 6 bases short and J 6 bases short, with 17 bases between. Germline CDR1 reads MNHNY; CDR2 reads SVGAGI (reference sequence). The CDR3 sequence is CASSPSVRVAGELFF. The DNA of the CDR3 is TGTGCCAGCAGCCCTAGCGTGAGGGTCGCCGGGGAGCTGTTTTTT.

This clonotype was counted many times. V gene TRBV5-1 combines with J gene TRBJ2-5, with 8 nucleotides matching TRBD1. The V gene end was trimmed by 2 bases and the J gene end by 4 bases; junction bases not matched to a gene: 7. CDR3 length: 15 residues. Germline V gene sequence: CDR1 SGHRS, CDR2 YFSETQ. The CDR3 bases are TGCGCCAGCAGCTTACCAGGGGGCGAAGGAGAGACCCAGTACTTC. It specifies CASSLPGGEGETQYF. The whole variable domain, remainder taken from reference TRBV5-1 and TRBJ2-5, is KAGVTQTPRYLIKTRGQQVTLSCSPISGHRSVSWYQQTPGQGLQFLFEYFSETQRNKGNFPGRFSGRQFSNSRSEMNVSTLELGDSALYLCASSLPGGEGETQYFGPGTRLLVL.

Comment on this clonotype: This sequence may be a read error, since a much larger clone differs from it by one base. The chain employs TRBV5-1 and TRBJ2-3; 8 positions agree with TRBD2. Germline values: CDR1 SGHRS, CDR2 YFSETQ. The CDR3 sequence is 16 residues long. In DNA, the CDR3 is TGCGCCAGGAGCTTGACCAGCGGGGGAAACACAGATACGCAGTATTTT. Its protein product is CARSLTSGGNTDTQYF.

The CDR3 loop is CATSDPRGPGNVLTF. CDR3 bases: TGTGCCACCAGTGACCCGAGGGGTCCTGGCAACGTCCTGACTTTC. The rearrangement joins TRBV24-1 to TRBJ2-6; tentatively, D is TRBD1 or TRBD2 (5 bases each). V lost 4 bases to trimming and J lost 9 bases, with 15 bases between them. Per germline, CDR1 KGHDR and CDR2 SFDVKD. This CDR3 spans 15 amino acids.

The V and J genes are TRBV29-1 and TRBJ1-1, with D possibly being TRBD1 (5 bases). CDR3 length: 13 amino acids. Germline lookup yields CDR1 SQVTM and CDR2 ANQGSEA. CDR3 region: CITLRGWDTEAFF. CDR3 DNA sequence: TGCATAACCCTTAGGGGTTGGGACACTGAAGCTTTCTTT.

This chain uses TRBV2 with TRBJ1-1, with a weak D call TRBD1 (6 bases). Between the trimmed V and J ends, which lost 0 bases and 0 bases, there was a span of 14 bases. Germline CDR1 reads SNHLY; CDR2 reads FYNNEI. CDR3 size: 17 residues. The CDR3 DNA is TGTGCCAGCAGTGAAGCGGCGACAGGAAAGGTGAACACTGAAGCTTTCTTT. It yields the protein CASSEAATGKVNTEAFF.

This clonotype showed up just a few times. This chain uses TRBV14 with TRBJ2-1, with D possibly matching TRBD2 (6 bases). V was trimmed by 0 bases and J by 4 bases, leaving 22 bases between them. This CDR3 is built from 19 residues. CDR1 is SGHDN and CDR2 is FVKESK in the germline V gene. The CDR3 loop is CASSQETGTRRGNYNEQFF. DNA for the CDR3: TGTGCCAGCAGCCAAGAAACCGGGACTCGCCGGGGTAATTACAATGAGCAGTTCTTC.

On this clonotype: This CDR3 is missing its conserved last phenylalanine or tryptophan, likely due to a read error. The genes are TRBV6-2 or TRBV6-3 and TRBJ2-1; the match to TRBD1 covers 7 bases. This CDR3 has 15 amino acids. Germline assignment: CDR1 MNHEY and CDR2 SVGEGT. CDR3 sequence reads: CASSYRQGASDEQFL. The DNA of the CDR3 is TGTGCAAGCAGTTACCGACAGGGAGCGAGCGATGAGCAGTTCCTC.

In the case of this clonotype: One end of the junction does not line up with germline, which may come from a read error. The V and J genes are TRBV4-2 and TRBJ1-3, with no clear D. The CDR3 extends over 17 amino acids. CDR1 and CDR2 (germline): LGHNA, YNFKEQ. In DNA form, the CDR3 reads TGTGCCTGCAGCCAAGATCGCGGGGTCTACTCTGGAAACGCCACATATTTT. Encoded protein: CACSQDRGVYSGNATYF.

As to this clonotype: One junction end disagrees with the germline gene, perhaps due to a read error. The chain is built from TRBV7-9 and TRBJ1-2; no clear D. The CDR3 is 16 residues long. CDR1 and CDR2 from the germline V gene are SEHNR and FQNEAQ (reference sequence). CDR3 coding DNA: TGTACCAGCAGCTCCGAGGGCAGGCTGCCCCAGTATGGCTACACCTTC. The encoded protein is CTSSSEGRLPQYGYTF.

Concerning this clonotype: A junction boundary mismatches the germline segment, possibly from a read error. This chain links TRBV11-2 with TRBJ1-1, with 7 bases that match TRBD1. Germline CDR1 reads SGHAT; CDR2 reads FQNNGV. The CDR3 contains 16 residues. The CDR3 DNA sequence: TGTGTCAACAGCCCATCCAGGGGGTTGGTGAACATTGAAGCTTTCTTT. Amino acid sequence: CVNSPSRGLVNIEAFF.

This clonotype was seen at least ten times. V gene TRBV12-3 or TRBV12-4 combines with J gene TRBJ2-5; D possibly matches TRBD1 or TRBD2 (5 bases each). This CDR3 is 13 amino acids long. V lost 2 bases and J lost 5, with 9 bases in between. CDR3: CASSLIEGETQYF. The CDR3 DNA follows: TGTGCCAGCAGTTTAATTGAGGGGGAGACCCAGTACTTC.

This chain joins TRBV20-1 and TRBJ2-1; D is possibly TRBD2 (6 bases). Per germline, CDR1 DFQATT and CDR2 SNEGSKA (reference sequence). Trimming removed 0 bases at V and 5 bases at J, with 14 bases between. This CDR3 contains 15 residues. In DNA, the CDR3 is TGCAGTGCTAGAGACCCGAGACTAGGAGACAATGAGCAGTTCTTC. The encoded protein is CSARDPRLGDNEQFF.

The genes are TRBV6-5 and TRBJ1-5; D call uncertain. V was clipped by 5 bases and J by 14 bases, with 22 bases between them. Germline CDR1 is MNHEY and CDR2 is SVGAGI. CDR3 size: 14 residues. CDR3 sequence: CASSEDGRGQPKHF. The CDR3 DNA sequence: TGTGCCAGCAGTGAAGACGGTCGTGGTCAACCCAAGCATTTT.

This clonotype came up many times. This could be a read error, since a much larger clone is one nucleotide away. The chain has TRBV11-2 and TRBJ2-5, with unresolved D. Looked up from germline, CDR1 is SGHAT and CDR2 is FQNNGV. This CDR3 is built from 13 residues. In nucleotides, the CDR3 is TGTGCCGGCAGCTTAGATCAGCGCGGCTTCCAGTACTTC. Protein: CAGSLDQRGFQYF.

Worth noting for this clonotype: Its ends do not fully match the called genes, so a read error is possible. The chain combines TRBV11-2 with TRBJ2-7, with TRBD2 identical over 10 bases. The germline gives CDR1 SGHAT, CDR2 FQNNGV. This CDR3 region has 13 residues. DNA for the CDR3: TGTGCGAGCAGCTTCGGAGGGACTAGCGAGCAATACTTC. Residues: CASSFGGTSEQYF.

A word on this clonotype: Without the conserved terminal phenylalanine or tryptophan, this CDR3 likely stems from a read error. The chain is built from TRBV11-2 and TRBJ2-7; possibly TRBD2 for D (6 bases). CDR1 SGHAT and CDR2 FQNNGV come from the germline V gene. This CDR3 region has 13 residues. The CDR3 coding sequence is TGTGCCAGTAGCTTCGGAGAGGCTAGCGAACAGTACTAC. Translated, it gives CASSFGEASEQYY.